What follows are 31 T cell receptor beta chains derived from one specimen sequenced in a study of post-analysis software for immune sequencing data (dated by TCRdb to the mid-2010s). The protocol used for the library was PCR. The listed sequencing device is Illumina HiSeq 2500. To reduce PCR and sequencing biases, unique molecular identifiers were incorporated into the TCR beta cDNA libraries. The public reads were run again by TCRdb, first through fastp at Q25 and then through MiXCR, and only productive beta chains were kept. Here each entry gathers all rows of one CDR3 protein and keeps the most common genes and DNA. A total of over 300,000 distinct CDR3 sequences appear in this sample, approximately 33% of them only once. The ten largest clones capture roughly 13% of the sample. Results the study describes overall, beyond this receptor: Significantly higher frequencies in patients than in controls were found for roughly 5 TRBV segments, including TRBV5-6, TRBV5-1 and TRBV20-1.

The antigens these receptors bind are not known. Sequenced: blood. These receptor sequences come from a girl aged 10-17 years with multiple sclerosis.

This clonotype was detected only a few times. The V and J genes are TRBV15 and TRBJ2-1; weak D call: TRBD2 (7 bases). Per the germline V gene, CDR1 is LNHNV and CDR2 is YYDKDF (reference sequence). V lost 0 bases, J lost 2 bases, and 20 bases lay in between. CDR3 length equals 19 residues. This CDR3 reads CATSRDLMGGGPPYNEQFF. The CDR3 region has the DNA TGTGCCACCAGCAGAGATCTAATGGGCGGGGGCCCACCCTACAATGAGCAGTTCTTC.

This chain links TRBV5-1 with TRBJ2-3; possible D gene TRBD2, 6 bases. V was cut by 4 bases and J by 4 bases, with 10 bases left in between. Germline values: CDR1 SGHRS, CDR2 YFSETQ. The CDR3 totals 13 residues. CDR3 nucleotide sequence: TGCGCCAGCAGCCCCCGGGGGTCAGATACGCAGTATTTT. Encoded protein: CASSPRGSDTQYF.

Concerning this clonotype itself: A much larger clone lies a single base off, so this may be a read error. The chain couples TRBV20-1 to TRBJ1-2; D might be TRBD1 (5 bases). The length of the CDR3 is 14 residues. The germline CDR1 and CDR2 sequences are DFQATT and SNEGSKA (reference sequence). DNA for the CDR3: TGCAGTGCTAGTCCGCAGGGTCACAACTATGGCAACACCTTC. It yields the protein CSASPQGHNYGNTF.

This clonotype was counted only a few times. The V gene is TRBV12-3 or TRBV12-4, the J gene TRBJ2-1, with TRBD2 as a possible D gene (7 bases). Trimming stripped 6 bases from V and 3 bases from J, with 15 bases between. The CDR3 has 15 residues. The CDR3 region is CASRMEGGGYNEQFF. Here the CDR3 DNA reads TGTGCCAGCAGGATGGAGGGGGGGGGCTACAATGAGCAGTTCTTC.

The rearrangement joins TRBV20-1 to TRBJ2-7; D uncertain. The V and J ends lost 1 base and 2 bases respectively, with 9 bases between them. Germline V gives CDR1 DFQATT, CDR2 SNEGSKA (reference sequence). The CDR3 has 13 residues. CDR3 in amino acids: CSARGLNAYEQYF. CDR3 DNA: TGCAGTGCTAGAGGGTTGAACGCCTACGAGCAGTACTTC.

In this sample, this clonotype turned up a few times. This sequence joins TRBV12-3 or TRBV12-4 and TRBJ2-5; unclear D gene. This CDR3 comprises 14 residues. The germline V and J ends were trimmed by 6 bases and 2 bases, with 13 bases remaining between them. The CDR3 loop is CASSPSRDQETQYF. DNA for the CDR3: TGTGCCAGCAGCCCCAGTCGAGATCAAGAGACCCAGTACTTC.

The CDR3, as DNA: TGTGCCAGCAGTCGGGCAGCATCTGCAACTAATGAAAAACTGTTTTTT. Translated, it gives CASSRAASATNEKLFF. The rearrangement joins TRBV12-3 or TRBV12-4 to TRBJ1-4; D call uncertain. This CDR3 spans 16 amino acids. Trimming took off 5 bases at V and 0 bases at J, with 13 bases between the two ends.

This chain uses TRBV20-1 with TRBJ2-1; D is perhaps TRBD2 (7 bases). V was shortened by 6 bases and J by 9 bases, with 21 bases between the two germline ends. Germline CDR1 and CDR2: DFQATT and SNEGSKA (reference sequence). CDR3 length equals 14 residues. This CDR3 is CSAPTGGLLGEQFF. The CDR3 coding sequence is TGCAGTGCGCCTACGGGGGGCCTCCTGGGTGAGCAGTTCTTC.

This clonotype was recorded a few times. CDR3 sequence reads: CASSLMAGGNYGYTF. CDR3 coding DNA: TGTGCCAGCAGTTTAATGGCAGGGGGGAACTATGGCTACACCTTC. The chain links TRBV27 to TRBJ1-2; 7 nucleotides align to TRBD1. The CDR3 loop spans 15 amino acids. Looked up from germline, CDR1 is MNHEY and CDR2 is SMNVEV (reference sequence). The ends lost 2 bases at V and 2 bases at J; junction bases unmatched: 5.

CDR3 coding DNA: TGTGCCAGCAGCTTAAGGCAGCCCACAGATACGCAGTATTTT. Protein product: CASSLRQPTDTQYF. V is TRBV7-8 and J is TRBJ2-3; D is undetermined. The CDR3 totals 14 residues. Germline V CDR1 and CDR2: SGHVS, FQNEAQ. The V end lost 2 bases, the J end lost 2 bases, and 8 bases lay between the germline ends.

This clonotype appeared once. The genes are TRBV7-2 and TRBJ1-5; D unclear. This CDR3 is 13 amino acids long. With 5 bases removed from V and 4 bases from J, the gap between germline ends came to 9 bases. In germline, CDR1 is SGHTA, CDR2 FQGNSA. The CDR3 sequence: CASSPRRNQPQHF. The CDR3 DNA is TGTGCCAGCAGCCCCCGGAGGAATCAGCCCCAGCATTTT. Combining the CDR3 with reference TRBV7-2 and TRBJ1-5 gives the whole variable domain GAGVSQSPSNKVTEKGKDVELRCDPISGHTALYWYRQSLGQGLEFLIYFQGNSAPDKSGLPSDRFSAERTGGSVSTLTIQRTQQEDSAVYLCASSPRRNQPQHFGDGTRLSIL.

As to this clonotype: Just one base apart from a much larger clone, this may be a read error. The chain is built from TRBV6-4 and TRBJ2-6; D unclear. The germline gives CDR1 MRHNA, CDR2 SNTAGT. The CDR3 is 14 amino acids. The V end lost 11 bases, the J end lost 0 bases, and 11 bases lay between the germline ends. This chain's CDR3 is CAGRNSSGANVLTF. Here the CDR3 DNA reads TGTGCCGGCCGTAATAGCTCTGGGGCCAACGTCCTGACTTTC.

The V and J genes are TRBV9 and TRBJ2-3; perhaps TRBD2 as D (5 bases). The CDR3 runs 15 residues. Germline V gene data show CDR1 as SGDLS and CDR2 as YYNGEE. V was shortened by 4 bases and J by 0 bases, with 12 bases between the two germline ends. In DNA form, the CDR3 reads TGTGCCAGCAGCATCCAAGCGGAGAGCACAGATACGCAGTATTTT. This translates into CASSIQAESTDTQYF.

The chain couples TRBV29-1 to TRBJ2-7; TRBD2 agrees at 11 bases. The V gene's germline CDR1 is SQVTM and CDR2 ANQGSEA. This CDR3 has 13 amino acids. Unmatched junction bases numbered 6, after V lost 4 bases and J lost 7 bases. The CDR3 nucleotides are TGCAGCGTTGGGACTAGCGGGCCCTCTGAGCAGTACTTC. It codes for CSVGTSGPSEQYF.

The chain recombines TRBV10-3 with TRBJ1-2; no firm D call. The CDR3 contains 17 residues. V gave up 10 bases and J gave up 0 bases, with 24 bases separating them. Germline-derived CDR1 and CDR2 are ENHRY and SYGVKD. The CDR3 sequence: CATLPGAGLASNYGYTF. The CDR3 DNA follows: TGTGCCACCTTGCCGGGAGCTGGACTCGCATCTAACTATGGCTACACCTTC.

The CDR3 loop reads CASSQPGLANYEQYF. In DNA, the CDR3 is TGTGCCAGCAGCCAGCCGGGACTAGCTAATTACGAGCAGTACTTC. V is TRBV5-4 and J is TRBJ2-7, with TRBD2 matching over 9 bases. Losses at the gene ends were 4 bases for V and 4 bases for J; bases not matched to a gene: 9. Germline lookup yields CDR1 SGHNT and CDR2 YYREEE (reference sequence). The CDR3 sequence is 15 residues long. The full variable domain, with the rest looked up from reference TRBV5-4 and TRBJ2-7, is ETGVTQSPTHLIKTRGQQVTLRCSSQSGHNTVSWYQQALGQGPQFIFQYYREEENGRGNFPPRFSGLQFPNYSSELNVNALELDDSALYLCASSQPGLANYEQYFGPGTRLTVT.

The V and J genes are TRBV20-1 and TRBJ1-2; 9 bases are a match to TRBD1. Per the germline V gene, CDR1 is DFQATT and CDR2 is SNEGSKA (reference sequence). V was pared by 4 bases and J by 5 bases, with 5 bases of the junction left unmatched. The CDR3 has 13 amino acids. CDR3 residues: CSATGQGLYGYTF. The CDR3 nucleotides are TGCAGTGCTACCGGACAGGGGTTGTATGGCTACACCTTC.

The chain links TRBV7-9 to TRBJ1-2, with 9 bases aligning to TRBD1. CDR1 SEHNR and CDR2 FQNEAQ come from the germline V gene (reference sequence). The CDR3 sequence is 16 residues long. The trim removed 4 bases at V and 4 bases at J, leaving 10 bases unmatched. DNA for the CDR3: TGTGCCAGCAGCTCGGCGGCGGGACAGGGTGGCTATGGCTACACCTTC. This gives the protein CASSSAAGQGGYGYTF.

This clonotype was observed a few times. This chain connects TRBV6-1 to TRBJ1-2, with a possible D match to TRBD1 (5 bases). The CDR3 runs to 13 residues. Trimming took 5 bases from V and 2 from J, leaving 9 bases between them. The germline gives CDR1 MNHNS, CDR2 SASEGT. CDR3 loop: CASSRAGNYGYTF. CDR3 coding DNA: TGTGCCAGCAGTCGAGCAGGGAACTATGGCTACACCTTC.

The rearrangement uses TRBV6-1 and TRBJ1-5; no clear D gene. Trimming removed 7 bases from V and 4 bases from J, with 11 bases in between. From germline, CDR1 is MNHNS and CDR2 SASEGT. The CDR3 runs 13 residues. The CDR3 DNA reads as TGTGCCAGCATTGGAGGGATTAATCAGCCCCAGCATTTT. Translated: CASIGGINQPQHF.

The chain has TRBV9 and TRBJ1-6; D remains ambiguous. V gave up 0 bases and J gave up 7 bases, with 8 bases separating them. This CDR3 contains 14 residues. In germline, CDR1 is SGDLS, CDR2 YYNGEE. The CDR3 loop reads CASSVALGNSPLHF. The CDR3 region has the DNA TGTGCCAGCAGCGTAGCTCTGGGGAATTCACCCCTCCACTTT.

V gene TRBV12-3 or TRBV12-4 combines with J gene TRBJ1-2; D is uncertain. The CDR3 length is 14 residues. Trimming shortened V by 5 bases and J by 6 bases, and 16 bases separated the two germline ends. CDR3 in amino acids: CASSGWWSGNGYTF. The CDR3 nucleotides are TGTGCCAGCAGTGGGTGGTGGTCGGGCAATGGCTACACCTTC.

The chain uses TRBV11-2 and TRBJ1-1; 7 nucleotides align to TRBD1. V was pared by 6 bases and J by 6 bases, with 7 bases of the junction left unmatched. The germline V gene has CDR1 SGHAT and CDR2 FQNNGV. The length of the CDR3 is 13 residues. The CDR3 DNA sequence: TGTGCCAGCAGAAATACAGGGGTCGCTGAAGCTTTCTTT. As protein: CASRNTGVAEAFF.

This sequence joins TRBV7-8 and TRBJ2-5, with D possibly being TRBD1 (6 bases). Trimming left V 6 bases short and J 1 base short, with 12 bases between. Germline V CDR1 and CDR2: SGHVS, FQNEAQ. The CDR3 is 14 residues long. The CDR3 coding sequence is TGTGCCAGCAGGCCGGGACAACTCCAAGAGACCCAGTACTTC. Residues: CASRPGQLQETQYF.

This clonotype has more than one count but fewer than ten. This chain joins TRBV4-1 and TRBJ2-7; D unresolved. The V and J ends lost 0 bases and 6 bases respectively, with 15 bases between them. The CDR3 totals 15 residues. CDR1 and CDR2 (germline): MGHRA, YSYEKL. This chain's CDR3 is CASSQDLHPIVEQYF. CDR3 nucleotide sequence: TGCGCCAGCAGCCAAGACCTCCATCCCATTGTCGAGCAGTACTTC.

This clonotype was found a few times. The V gene is TRBV20-1, the J gene TRBJ2-6; D gene unclear. The V and J ends lost 4 bases and 0 bases respectively, with 4 bases between them. This CDR3 spans 13 amino acids. CDR1 is DFQATT and CDR2 is SNEGSKA in the germline V gene (reference sequence). CDR3 loop: CSATFSGANVLTF. The CDR3 DNA reads as TGCAGTGCTACCTTCTCTGGGGCCAACGTCCTGACTTTC.

The chain employs TRBV7-2 and TRBJ2-3; perhaps D is TRBD1 or TRBD2 (5 bases each). The CDR3 runs 15 residues. The V gene's germline CDR1 is SGHTA and CDR2 FQGNSA. V gave up 0 bases and J gave up 2 bases, with 9 bases separating them. The DNA for the CDR3 is TGTGCCAGCAGCTTAGCAAAGGGGACCACAGATACGCAGTATTTT. Translating gives CASSLAKGTTDTQYF.

J is TRBJ2-7 and V is TRBV30; either TRBD1 or TRBD2 may supply D (5 bases each). CDR1 is GTSNPN, CDR2 SVGIG, per germline (reference sequence). This CDR3 comprises 11 residues. Trimming left V 5 bases short and J 2 bases short, with 7 bases between. The CDR3 loop is CAWQGAYEQYF. For the CDR3, the DNA is TGTGCCTGGCAGGGAGCCTACGAGCAGTACTTC.

This clonotype was observed once. V usage is TRBV20-1 and J usage is TRBJ2-7, with TRBD2 matching over 7 bases. Germline V gene lookup returns CDR1 DFQATT and CDR2 SNEGSKA (reference sequence). The trim removed 3 bases at V and 5 bases at J, leaving 7 bases unmatched. The length of the CDR3 is 13 residues. CDR3 coding DNA: TGCAGTGCTAGCGGAGGACTAGTAAACGAGCAGTACTTC. It translates to CSASGGLVNEQYF.

The rearrangement uses TRBV5-5 and TRBJ2-5; tentative D call: TRBD2 (6 bases). TRBJ2-7 matches the DNA end more closely, so the J call is doubtful. The length of the CDR3 is 14 residues. The V gene's germline CDR1 is SGHKS and CDR2 YYEKEE (reference sequence). CDR3: CASSGGTPAHEQYF. The CDR3 coding sequence is TGTGCCAGCAGCGGGGGGACTCCCGCCCACGAGCAGTACTTC.

J is TRBJ1-6 and V is TRBV7-6; D is undetermined. The germline V and J ends were trimmed by 4 bases and 8 bases, with 9 bases remaining between them. This CDR3 spans 13 amino acids. Germline V CDR1 and CDR2: SGHVS, FNYEAQ. This CDR3 is CASSSQAYSPLHF. The CDR3 nucleotides are TGTGCCAGCAGCTCTCAGGCCTATTCACCCCTCCACTTT.